One sample yielded the 5 T cell receptor beta chains listed below, sequenced in a study of vaccination effects on CD4 cells after COVID-19 (dated by TCRdb to 2021 to 2024). The ViraFEST assay stimulated PBMC with viral peptide pools and then used TCR sequencing to identify antigen-specific CD4+ T cell clonotypes by expansion. After around 10 days of culture, CD4+ T cells were isolated with the EasySep CD4+ T cell isolation kit. The absence of prior SARS-CoV-2 infection in healthy vaccine recipients was confirmed by negative nucleocapsid antibodies before and after vaccination. No antigens are known for them. Library preparation employed the immunoSEQ multiplex PCR assay. In its TCRdb copy, this immuneACCESS table keeps in-frame sequences only and misses some clones. Where compared with another copy, unresolved V genes explain less than half of these, and the others have no known cause. Across this sample there are 55,000 or so clones, with roughly 76% seen only once. The ten largest account for roughly 18% of the sample.

The starting material was CD4+ T cells from PBMCs cultured with SARS-CoV-2 spike peptides, obtained before COVID-19 vaccination. The cell subset or site label for this specimen denotes: SARS-CoV-2 spike overlapping peptide pool stimulation. These receptors all stem from a human donor who received a COVID-19 vaccine.

The chain combines TRBV5-4 with TRBJ2-3; the match to TRBD2 covers 13 bases. The trim removed 4 bases at V and 4 bases at J, leaving 6 bases unmatched. CDR1 is SGHNT, CDR2 YYREEE, per germline (reference sequence). CDR3 length: 16 residues. The CDR3 sequence is CASSPRTSGRADTQYF. In nucleotides, the CDR3 is TGTGCCAGCAGCCCCCGGACTAGCGGGAGAGCAGATACGCAGTATTTT. Complete variable domain (other parts from reference TRBV5-4 and TRBJ2-3): ETGVTQSPTHLIKTRGQQVTLRCSSQSGHNTVSWYQQALGQGPQFIFQYYREEENGRGNFPPRFSGLQFPNYSSELNVNALELDDSALYLCASSPRTSGRADTQYFGPGTRLTVL.

The chain is built from TRBV5-6 and TRBJ1-2; TRBD1 aligns across 12 bases. The V gene's germline CDR1 is SGHDT and CDR2 YYEEEE. Losses at the gene ends were 4 bases for V and 3 bases for J; bases not matched to a gene: 7. The CDR3 spans 16 residues. The CDR3, as DNA: TGTGCCAGCAGCCCCCGGGACAGGGGGCCGGACTATGGCTACACCTTC. It translates to CASSPRDRGPDYGYTF.

Remarks on this clone: One end of the junction does not line up with germline, which may come from a read error. This chain connects TRBV7-7 to TRBJ2-7, with 16 bases identical to TRBD2. The CDR3 length is 16 residues. Germline CDR1 is SSHAT and CDR2 is FNYEAQ (reference sequence). In DNA, the CDR3 is TGTGCTAGCAGCCCGGGACTAGCGGGGGGGCGGGACGAGCAGTACTTC. As protein: CASSPGLAGGRDEQYF.

This clone was detected a few times. This sequence joins TRBV9 and TRBJ2-3; D uncertain. Trimming took off 4 bases at V and 4 bases at J, with 10 bases between the two ends. Germline V gene sequence: CDR1 SGDLS, CDR2 YYNGEE. The CDR3 has 13 amino acids. CDR3 bases: TGTGCCAGCAGCCCCCAGGTCGCAGATACGCAGTATTTT. This encodes CASSPQVADTQYF.

This clone has a handful of counts. The chain uses TRBV19 and TRBJ2-3; 10 bases are a match to TRBD1. Germline loops: CDR1 LNHDA, CDR2 SQIVND (reference sequence). With V trimmed by 4 bases and J by 10 bases, 5 bases remained unmatched. This CDR3 region has 13 residues. In DNA, the CDR3 is TGTGCCAGTAGTACCCGGACAGGGGGGGCGCAGTATTTT. It encodes CASSTRTGGAQYF.